Listed here are 14 T cell receptor beta chains from one sample, sequenced in a study of T cells in Graves' hyperthyroidism and ophthalmopathy. TCR beta CDR3 regions were amplified from RNA transcripts. The HTBI primer set served for first-round RT-PCR of the TCR CDR3. MiXCR, run by TCRdb on the multiplex PCR reads, gives a single entry per CDR3 protein. The repertoire includes 640,000 or so distinct CDR3 sequences, approximately 15% of them detected once, and 6.5% to 9% sits in the top ten. The sequenced sample consisted of blood. These receptors were collected from a woman younger than 35 with Graves' ophthalmopathy.

This clonotype occurred a few times. The CDR3 is CASTLNYSNQPQHF. Here the CDR3 DNA reads TGTGCCAGCACCCTGAATTATAGCAATCAGCCCCAGCATTTT. The chain couples TRBV2 to TRBJ1-5; D remains ambiguous. Trimming took off 7 bases at V and 0 bases at J, with 10 bases between the two ends. The CDR3 consists of 14 residues. Germline V lookup: CDR1 SNHLY, CDR2 FYNNEI.

In the case of this clonotype: No DNA is shown, since the ends of the CDR3 on it are uncertain; the CDR3 is the one TCRdb lists. The chain joins TRBV7-2 to TRBJ1-2; TRBD1, as called in the table, went unchecked against the DNA. From germline, CDR1 is SGHTA and CDR2 FQGNSA. The CDR3 contains 14 residues when both ends are counted. The CDR3 reads CANSLHREAYGCTF.

The chain links TRBV15 to TRBJ1-4; tentative D call: TRBD1 (5 bases). V was trimmed by 2 bases and J by 7 bases, leaving 14 bases between them. Looked up from germline, CDR1 is LNHNV and CDR2 is YYDKDF (reference sequence). The CDR3 spans 15 residues. CDR3 loop: CATSRSAGKSEKLFF. The CDR3, as DNA: TGTGCCACCAGCAGATCGGCAGGGAAGAGTGAAAAACTGTTTTTT.

The J gene is TRBJ1-5, the V gene TRBV6-2 or TRBV6-3; TRBD1 agrees at 7 bases. This CDR3 region has 18 residues. Germline V CDR1 and CDR2: MNHEY, SVGEGT. Trimming took 6 bases from V and 0 from J; bases not matched to a gene: 14. The CDR3 DNA sequence: TGTGCCAGCAGCAGAAGGACAGGAGTTGGAAATAGCAATCAGCCCCAGCATTTT. This translates into CASSRRTGVGNSNQPQHF.

This clonotype was seen more than once but under ten times. This rearrangement joins TRBV5-1 to TRBJ2-7, with 11 positions matching TRBD1. Trimming took 4 bases from V and 2 from J; bases not matched to a gene: 2. Germline V CDR1 and CDR2: SGHRS, YFSETQ. CDR3 length: 14 residues. The CDR3: CASSGQGATYEQYF. DNA of the CDR3: TGCGCCAGCAGCGGACAGGGGGCCACCTACGAGCAGTACTTC.

This clonotype was detected many times. The chain combines TRBV15 with TRBJ2-1, with 8 bases lining up with TRBD2. The CDR3 has 15 residues. With 6 bases clipped from V and 3 bases from J, the junction kept 7 bases outside the gene matches. Germline values: CDR1 LNHNV, CDR2 YYDKDF (reference sequence). The CDR3 here is CATRTGTRVYNEQFF. The CDR3 DNA follows: TGTGCCACCAGGACCGGGACTAGGGTCTACAATGAGCAGTTCTTC. The complete variable domain, with remaining parts taken from reference TRBV15 and TRBJ2-1, reads DAMVIQNPRYQVTQFGKPVTLSCSQTLNHNVMYWYQQKSSQAPKLLFHYYDKDFNNEADTPDNFQSRRPNTSFCFLDIRSPGLGDTAMYLCATRTGTRVYNEQFFGPGTRLTVL.

The V gene is TRBV4-2, the J gene TRBJ2-1, with 7 bases identical to TRBD1. J gave up 5 bases and V 0 bases, and 4 bases lay outside the gene matches. CDR1 is LGHNA and CDR2 is YNFKEQ in the germline V gene. CDR3 length equals 15 residues. CDR3 sequence (DNA): TGTGCCAGCAGCCAAGATGCACAGGGGAACAATGAGCAGTTCTTC. Translated, it gives CASSQDAQGNNEQFF.

This chain joins TRBV11-2 and TRBJ2-7, with TRBD1 identical over 11 bases. This CDR3 has 15 amino acids. Germline loops: CDR1 SGHAT, CDR2 FQNNGV. The trim removed 1 base at V and 5 bases at J, leaving 4 bases unmatched. CDR3 residues: CASSLGTGGFHEQYF. In DNA, the CDR3 is TGTGCCAGCAGCTTAGGGACAGGGGGCTTCCACGAGCAGTACTTC.

The chain uses TRBV4-1 and TRBJ2-2; TRBD1 might be the D (5 bases). The CDR3 runs 13 residues. In germline, CDR1 is MGHRA, CDR2 YSYEKL. V shed 7 bases and J shed 6 bases, with 12 bases lying between them. The CDR3 loop reads CASTSQGPGELFF. The CDR3 bases are TGCGCCAGCACATCTCAGGGTCCCGGGGAGCTGTTTTTT.

This clonotype showed up many times. This sequence joins TRBV6-6 and TRBJ2-2, with D possibly TRBD1 on 6 matching bases. Trimming shortened V by 2 bases and J by 8 bases, and 12 bases separated the two germline ends. Looked up from germline, CDR1 is MNHNY and CDR2 is SVGAGI (reference sequence). The CDR3 sequence is 14 residues long. For the CDR3, the DNA is TGTGCCAGCAGTTACCAACAGGGTTCGGGGGAGCTGTTTTTT. Its translation is CASSYQQGSGELFF.

The sample holds many counts of this clonotype. The chain recombines TRBV3-1 with TRBJ2-1; D unclear. Germline V lookup: CDR1 LGHDT, CDR2 YNNKEL (reference sequence). This CDR3 is 13 amino acids long. V shed 4 bases and J shed 10 bases, with 14 bases lying between them. In DNA, the CDR3 is TGTGCCAGCAGCCCCGGTGGGGTCCTAGAGCAGTTCTTC. This sequence encodes CASSPGGVLEQFF.

The chain carries TRBV12-3 or TRBV12-4 and TRBJ1-5; D is unresolved. This CDR3 is 18 amino acids long. V shed 2 bases and J shed 6 bases, with 23 bases lying between them. The DNA for the CDR3 is TGTGCCAGCAGTTTAACCCCTACCCGGACTGGGATAAGTCAGCCCCAGCATTTT. It yields the protein CASSLTPTRTGISQPQHF.

This clonotype was recorded a few times. This chain uses TRBV5-6 with TRBJ2-1, with no clear D. Trimming took off 1 base at V and 5 bases at J, with 13 bases between the two ends. The CDR3 runs to 15 residues. The germline V gene has CDR1 SGHDT and CDR2 YYEEEE. As DNA, the CDR3 is TGTGCCAGCAGCTTGTTGGTTCCTTCCCACAATGAGCAGTTCTTC. Amino acids: CASSLLVPSHNEQFF.

Many counts were recorded for this clonotype. The J gene is TRBJ2-1, the V gene TRBV14; TRBD2 matches at 9 bases. The germline CDR1 and CDR2 sequences are SGHDN and FVKESK. V dropped 6 bases and J dropped 9; count of bases not matched to a gene: 12. The CDR3 totals 15 residues. The CDR3, as DNA: TGTGCCAGCAGTCCCTGGAGTAGCGGGAGTAGTGAGCAGTTCTTC. Translation gives CASSPWSSGSSEQFF.